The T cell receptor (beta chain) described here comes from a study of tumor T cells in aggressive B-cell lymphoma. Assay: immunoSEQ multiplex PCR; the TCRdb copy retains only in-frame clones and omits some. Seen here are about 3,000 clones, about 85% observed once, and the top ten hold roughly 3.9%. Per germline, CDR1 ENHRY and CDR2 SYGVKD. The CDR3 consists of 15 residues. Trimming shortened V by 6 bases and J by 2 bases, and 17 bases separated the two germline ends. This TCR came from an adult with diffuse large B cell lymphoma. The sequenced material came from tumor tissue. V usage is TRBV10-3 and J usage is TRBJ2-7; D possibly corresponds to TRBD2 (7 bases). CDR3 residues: CAIRGGGRGAYEQYF. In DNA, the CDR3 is TGTGCCATCAGAGGAGGGGGGAGGGGAGCCTACGAGCAGTACTTC.